The 3 T cell receptor beta chains below were found in one sample sequenced in a study of shared clonotypes between healthy human individuals. Sequencing was performed with immunoSEQ multiplex PCR; in TCRdb, only in-frame clones are kept and a portion is missing. The data show 2 million to 2.5 million clones, with over 85% seen just once and under 0.45% held by the top ten. The sample was naive CD4+ T cells from PBMCs. Subset reported: CD45RA+ positively selected. These receptor sequences come from a man younger than 35 in good health. Some clones in this sample may be carry-over from other donors' samples.

The rearrangement uses TRBV18 and TRBJ1-5; tentatively, D is TRBD1 (6 bases). V lost 6 bases and J lost 2, with 14 bases in between. The CDR3 runs to 15 residues. In germline, CDR1 is KGHSH, CDR2 LQKENI. In DNA form, the CDR3 reads TGTGCCAGCTCCTTAGGGGGTTCGGGCAATCAGCCCCAGCATTTT. Translated, it gives CASSLGGSGNQPQHF.

This rearrangement joins TRBV19 to TRBJ2-7, with a weak D call TRBD2 (6 bases). Per the germline V gene, CDR1 is LNHDA and CDR2 is SQIVND (reference sequence). With 6 bases removed from V and 5 bases from J, the gap between germline ends came to 14 bases. The length of the CDR3 is 13 residues. The CDR3 sequence: CASSPTRGHEQYF. CDR3 sequence (DNA): TGTGCCAGTAGCCCGACTAGGGGCCACGAGCAGTACTTC. The full variable domain, rest sourced from reference TRBV19 and TRBJ2-7, is DGGITQSPKYLFRKEGQNVTLSCEQNLNHDAMYWYRQDPGQGLRLIYYSQIVNDFQKGDIAEGYSVSREKKESFPLTVTSAQKNPTAFYLCASSPTRGHEQYFGPGTRLTVT.

The CDR3 DNA reads as TGTGCCAGCAGCTTACAGGGTTTTCAGCCCCAGCATTTT. The encoded protein is CASSLQGFQPQHF. The chain recombines TRBV11-2 with TRBJ1-5; TRBD1 is a possible D gene (5 bases). The V and J ends lost 2 bases and 6 bases respectively, with 8 bases between them. The CDR3 is 13 residues long. CDR1 and CDR2 from the germline V gene are SGHAT and FQNNGV.